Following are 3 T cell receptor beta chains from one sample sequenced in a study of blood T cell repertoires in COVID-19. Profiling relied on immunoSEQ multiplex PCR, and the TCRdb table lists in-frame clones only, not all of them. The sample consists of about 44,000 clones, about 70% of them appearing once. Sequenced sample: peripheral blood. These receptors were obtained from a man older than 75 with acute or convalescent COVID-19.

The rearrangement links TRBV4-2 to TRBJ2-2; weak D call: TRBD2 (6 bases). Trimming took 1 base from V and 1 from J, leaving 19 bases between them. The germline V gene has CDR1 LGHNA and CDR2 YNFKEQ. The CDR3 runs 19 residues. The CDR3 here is CASSQAQGVGGVNTGELFF. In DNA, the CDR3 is TGTGCCAGCAGCCAAGCCCAGGGCGTGGGCGGGGTGAACACCGGGGAGCTGTTTTTT.

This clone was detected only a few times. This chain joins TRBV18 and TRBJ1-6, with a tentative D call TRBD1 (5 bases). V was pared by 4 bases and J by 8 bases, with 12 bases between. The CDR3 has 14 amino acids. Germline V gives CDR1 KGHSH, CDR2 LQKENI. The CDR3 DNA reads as TGTGCCAGCTCACTACGGACGGGGGATTCACCCCTCCACTTT. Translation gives CASSLRTGDSPLHF.

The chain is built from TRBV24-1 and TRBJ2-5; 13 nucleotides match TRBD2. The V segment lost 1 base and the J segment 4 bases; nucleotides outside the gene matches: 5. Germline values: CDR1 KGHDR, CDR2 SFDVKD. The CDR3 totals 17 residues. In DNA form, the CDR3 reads TGTGCCACCAGTGATTTTAGGGGACTAGCGGGAAGAGAGACCCAGTACTTC. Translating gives CATSDFRGLAGRETQYF.